Each of the 8 T cell receptor beta chains below was sequenced from the same sample in a study of shared clonotypes between healthy human individuals. TCRdb's copy holds only in-frame clones and misses some; the assay was immunoSEQ multiplex PCR. This table holds about 2,200,000 clones, approximately 94% found once. CD45RO-negative, CCR7-selected cells formed the naive CD8 fraction, which excluded terminally differentiated effector memory CD45RA+ cells. Sequencing used naive CD8+ T cells from PBMCs. Source of these receptors: a man aged 18 to 29 in good health. Some clones in this sample may be carry-over from other donors' samples.

For the CDR3, the DNA is TGTGCCAGCAGCTTAGCCAGACACAATGAGCAGTTCTTC. Translating it yields CASSLARHNEQFF. The rearrangement joins TRBV7-6 to TRBJ2-1; D call uncertain. There are 13 residues in the CDR3. V shed 0 bases and J shed 5 bases, with 5 bases lying between them. From germline, CDR1 is SGHVS and CDR2 FNYEAQ.

In its sample, this clone was seen once. V gene TRBV27 combines with J gene TRBJ2-7; D not certain. V shed 0 bases and J shed 3 bases, with 12 bases lying between them. Germline V lookup: CDR1 MNHEY, CDR2 SMNVEV (reference sequence). This CDR3 comprises 15 residues. The CDR3 here is CASSLSGHPYYEQYF. DNA for the CDR3: TGTGCCAGCAGTTTATCAGGCCACCCATACTACGAGCAGTACTTC.

V and J are TRBV5-1 and TRBJ1-4; 9 bases agree with TRBD1. V shed 0 bases, J shed 4 bases, and the junction held 7 bases outside the gene matches. CDR3 length equals 17 residues. In germline, CDR1 is SGHRS, CDR2 YFSETQ. In DNA form, the CDR3 reads TGCGCCAGCAGCTTGGGGGGACAGGGACTTGTTAATGAAAAACTGTTTTTT. It specifies CASSLGGQGLVNEKLFF.

This chain uses TRBV9 with TRBJ1-4, with no clear D. From germline, CDR1 is SGDLS and CDR2 YYNGEE. Trimming pared 0 bases from V and 8 bases from J, leaving 11 bases between. The CDR3 consists of 14 residues. CDR3 amino acids: CASSVGGPREKLFF. DNA for the CDR3: TGTGCCAGCAGCGTAGGAGGGCCGCGGGAAAAACTGTTTTTT.

The chain couples TRBV11-2 to TRBJ2-7; D is tentatively TRBD1 or TRBD2 (5 bases each). The germline gives CDR1 SGHAT, CDR2 FQNNGV. The CDR3 sequence is 14 residues long. With 5 bases removed from V and 2 bases from J, the gap between germline ends came to 13 bases. The CDR3 here is CASSHWDQTYEQYF. The CDR3 nucleotides are TGTGCCAGCAGCCACTGGGACCAAACCTACGAGCAGTACTTC.

The table lists this clone with a few counts. This rearrangement joins TRBV18 to TRBJ2-2; D is possibly TRBD2 (5 bases). Germline CDR1 is KGHSH and CDR2 is LQKENI. Trimming took off 1 base at V and 0 bases at J, with 15 bases between the two ends. This CDR3 has 18 amino acids. The CDR3 spells CASSPREGLGANTGELFF. In DNA form, the CDR3 reads TGTGCCAGCTCACCACGGGAAGGACTGGGTGCGAACACCGGGGAGCTGTTTTTT.

V and J are TRBV27 and TRBJ1-1; the match to TRBD1 covers 7 bases. Germline V gene lookup returns CDR1 MNHEY and CDR2 SMNVEV (reference sequence). With 5 bases clipped from V and 1 base from J, the junction kept 10 bases outside the gene matches. This CDR3 spans 16 amino acids. The CDR3 nucleotides are TGTGCCAGCAGTCTAGCAGGGGGATGGGCGAACACTGAAGCTTTCTTT. Amino acids: CASSLAGGWANTEAFF.

The J gene is TRBJ1-2, the V gene TRBV9; TRBD1 matches at 9 bases. J was trimmed by 8 bases and V by 1 base; bases with no gene match: 12. Germline V lookup: CDR1 SGDLS, CDR2 YYNGEE. CDR3 length: 16 amino acids. CDR3 loop: CASSVTRDRAPSGYTF. The CDR3 DNA is TGTGCCAGCAGCGTAACGCGGGACAGGGCCCCGTCGGGCTACACCTTC. Based on the CDR3 plus reference TRBV9 and TRBJ1-2, the full variable domain is DSGVTQTPKHLITATGQRVTLRCSPRSGDLSVYWYQQSLDQGLQFLIQYYNGEERAKGNILERFSAQQFPDLHSELNLSSLELGDSALYFCASSVTRDRAPSGYTFGSGTRLTVV.